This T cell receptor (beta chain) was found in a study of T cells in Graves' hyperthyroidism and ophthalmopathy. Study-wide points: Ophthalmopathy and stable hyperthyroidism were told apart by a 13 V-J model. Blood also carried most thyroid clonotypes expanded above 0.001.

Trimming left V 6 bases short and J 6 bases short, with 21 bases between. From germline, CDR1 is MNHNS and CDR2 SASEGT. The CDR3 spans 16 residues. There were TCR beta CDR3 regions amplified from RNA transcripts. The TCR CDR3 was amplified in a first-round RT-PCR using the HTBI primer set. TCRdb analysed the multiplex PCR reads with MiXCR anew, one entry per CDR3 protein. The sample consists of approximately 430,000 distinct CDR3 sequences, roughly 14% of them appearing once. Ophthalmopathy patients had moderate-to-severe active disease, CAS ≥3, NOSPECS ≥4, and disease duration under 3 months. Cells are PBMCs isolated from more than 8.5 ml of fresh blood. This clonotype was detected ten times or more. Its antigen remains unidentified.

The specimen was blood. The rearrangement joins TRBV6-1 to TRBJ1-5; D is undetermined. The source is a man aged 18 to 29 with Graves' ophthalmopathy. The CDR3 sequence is CASSPSIEGSGQPQHF. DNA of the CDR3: TGTGCCAGCAGCCCGTCGATCGAGGGTTCGGGTCAGCCCCAGCATTTT.